This T cell receptor delta chain was sequenced in a study of gamma delta lymphoproliferative disorders and STAT genes. Study summary: Some sequenced Tgammadelta LGLL patients were symptomatic; others had indolent disease. Delta-chain libraries followed the EuroClonality-NGS standard operating procedure. Study-wide results and caveats: Vgamma9-JgammaP and Vdelta2-Ddelta3-Jdelta1 dominated major clones in indolent patients. Patient gamma repertoires clustered apart from healthy controls; delta did not.

This clone was counted only a few times. As yet, its antigen is unknown. A much bigger clone sits one base away, suggesting this may be a read error. Sequencing used genomic DNA taken from PBMCs of patients and controls. TCRdb used CATT to re-call clones from the multiplex PCR reads. Here the sample spans some 1,500 delta-chain clones, approximately 2.9% being singletons. This CDR3 has 18 residues. Germline lookup yields CDR1 TVYSNPD and CDR2 GDNSRS (reference sequence). V was clipped by 0 bases and J by 0 bases; unmatched bases: 16. The V and J genes are TRDV3 and TRDJ1; 7 nucleotides agree with TRDD3. Sequencing was done on a sample of blood. This TCR was sampled from a human donor with gamma-delta T-cell large granular lymphocyte leukemia. The CDR3 loop reads CAFRVSCLTGADTDKLIF. CDR3 coding DNA: TGTGCCTTTAGGGTTTCCTGCCTCACTGGGGCCGACACCGATAAACTCATCTTT.